The sequence of this T cell receptor (beta chain) was determined in a study of blood T cell repertoires in COVID-19. Study information: Sites across the United States, Italy and Spain contributed samples from acute and convalescent COVID-19. From T cells, B-cell-depleted T cells, or PBMCs came the material, which was cDNA or gDNA.

Original processing notes: Scientists estimated how many nucleated cells there were by amplifying reference gene primers. Measured with immunoSEQ multiplex PCR; TCRdb has only the in-frame clones, and not every one. V and J calls and clone size are copied from that table; D and trimming were computed from the DNA. Of over 130,000 clones in the sample, around 85% were seen once. This CDR3 contains 15 residues. CDR1 is LGHDT, CDR2 YNNKEL, per germline (reference sequence). J lost 6 bases, V lost 4 bases, and 7 bases had no gene match. Input material: peripheral blood. The chain recombines TRBV3-1 (or the pseudogene TRBV3-2) with TRBJ2-7; TRBD1 aligns across 12 bases. The receptor's source is a man aged 65 to 85 with acute or convalescent COVID-19. In nucleotides, the CDR3 is TGTGCCAGCAGCCTGGCCGGGACAGGGGGCGGCGAGCAGTACTTC. This translates into CASSLAGTGGGEQYF.